Shown below are 14 T cell receptor beta chains from a single sample sequenced in a study of blood T cell repertoires in COVID-19. Repertoires were generated with immunoSEQ multiplex PCR, while TCRdb's copy carries only in-frame clones and drops some. This sample yields 90,000 or so clones, of which more than 70% are seen a single time; 20% to 30% belongs to the top ten. Sequenced sample: peripheral blood. Source of these receptors: a human donor in a cohort sampled during active COVID-19.

V is TRBV28 and J is TRBJ2-5; D uncertain. Germline V lookup: CDR1 MDHEN, CDR2 SYDVKM. V dropped 4 bases and J dropped 3 bases, with 12 bases sitting between them. The CDR3 totals 14 residues. This CDR3 is CASSYLSVEETQYF. As DNA, the CDR3 is TGTGCCAGCAGTTATCTTAGTGTGGAAGAGACCCAGTACTTC.

This clone has just a few counts. The chain carries TRBV6-4 and TRBJ2-1, with TRBD2 identical over 9 bases. Trimming took 3 bases from V and 6 from J; bases not matched to a gene: 6. The CDR3 spans 15 residues. From germline, CDR1 is MRHNA and CDR2 SNTAGT. CDR3 sequence: CASSEGREGSNEQFF. In DNA form, the CDR3 reads TGTGCCAGCAGTGAGGGGCGGGAGGGCAGCAATGAGCAGTTCTTC.

The chain recombines TRBV29-1 with TRBJ2-7, with 7 bases identical to TRBD2. Germline trimming cut 4 bases from V and 2 bases from J; bases unmatched to any gene: 8. The germline gives CDR1 SQVTM, CDR2 ANQGSEA. This CDR3 is built from 14 residues. The CDR3 nucleotides are TGCAGCGTTGGATTCGCGGGGGTACCCTACGAGCAGTACTTC. Protein: CSVGFAGVPYEQYF.

V usage is TRBV7-8 and J usage is TRBJ2-7; 9 bases map to TRBD1. V was pared by 5 bases and J by 6 bases, with 5 bases of the junction left unmatched. Germline V gives CDR1 SGHVS, CDR2 FQNEAQ. The CDR3 totals 13 residues. CDR3: CASSVNRGREQYF. CDR3 nucleotide sequence: TGTGCCAGCAGCGTAAACAGGGGGCGCGAGCAGTACTTC.

The gene calls are TRBV6-5 and TRBJ2-7; 10 bases agree with TRBD2. The CDR3 extends over 15 amino acids. After removal of 4 bases from V and 1 base from J, the junction contained 4 bases not matched to a gene. CDR1 and CDR2 (germline): MNHEY, SVGAGI. CDR3 sequence: CASSFLAGASYEQYF. The DNA of the CDR3 is TGTGCCAGCAGTTTCCTAGCGGGGGCATCCTACGAGCAGTACTTC.

The J gene is TRBJ2-1, the V gene TRBV29-1, with 7 nucleotides matching TRBD2. This CDR3 is built from 15 residues. The V and J ends lost 3 bases and 0 bases, in that order; junction bases with no gene match: 5. Per germline, CDR1 SQVTM and CDR2 ANQGSEA. The CDR3 is CSVDPAGSSYNEQFF. In DNA form, the CDR3 reads TGCAGCGTTGACCCAGCGGGAAGCTCCTACAATGAGCAGTTCTTC.

This clone occurred a few times. This chain joins TRBV7-9 and TRBJ2-5; D not resolved. The CDR3 is 14 residues long. The germline gives CDR1 SEHNR, CDR2 FQNEAQ (reference sequence). V lost 5 bases and J 4 bases, leaving 14 bases between the germline ends. The CDR3 bases are TGTGCCAGCAGCACTAACGGGTTTGGAGAGACCCAGTACTTC. It encodes CASSTNGFGETQYF.

The V call is TRBV2, the J call TRBJ2-1; 11 nucleotides line up with TRBD2. This CDR3 comprises 15 residues. Germline assignment: CDR1 SNHLY and CDR2 FYNNEI. The J segment lost 4 bases and the V segment lost 6 bases, leaving 5 bases of the junction unmatched. The CDR3 nucleotides are TGTGCCAGCAGCTTAGCGGGAGGGCCGTACAATGAGCAGTTCTTC. It codes for CASSLAGGPYNEQFF.

V and J are TRBV21-1 and TRBJ2-5; the table's TRBD1 call for D was not verified on the DNA. TRBV21-1 is noted as a pseudogene. This CDR3 comprises 16 residues. DNA for the CDR3: TGTGCCAGCAGCAAAGTGGAGCGGACAGAGAAAGAGACCCAGTACTTC. It is translated as CASSKVERTEKETQYF.

This clone was counted once. V is TRBV4-3 and J is TRBJ2-2; 8 nucleotides agree with TRBD1. This CDR3 contains 14 residues. The V gene end was trimmed by 0 bases and the J gene end by 6 bases; junction bases not matched to a gene: 0. Per the germline V gene, CDR1 is LGHNA and CDR2 is YSLEER. DNA for the CDR3: TGCGCCAGCAGCCAAGAACAGGGGGCCGGGGAGCTGTTTTTT. This codes for CASSQEQGAGELFF.

The V call is TRBV5-1, the J call TRBJ2-7; 13 bases are a match to TRBD2. This CDR3 spans 17 amino acids. Trimming took 1 base from V and 6 from J; bases not matched to a gene: 10. The germline V gene encodes CDR1 SGHRS and CDR2 YFSETQ. The CDR3 region has the DNA TGCGCCAGCAGCTTGCTCCCCGGGACTAGCGGGATAGGCGAGCAGTACTTC. It encodes CASSLLPGTSGIGEQYF.

This chain connects TRBV7-2 to TRBJ1-2, with D possibly being TRBD1 (6 bases). Trimming shortened V by 3 bases and J by 4 bases, and 12 bases separated the two germline ends. The CDR3 is 14 amino acids. Germline V gene data show CDR1 as SGHTA and CDR2 as FQGNSA. The CDR3 DNA follows: TGTGCCAGCAGCTTTTCCGGGACACCCTATGGCTACACCTTC. It specifies CASSFSGTPYGYTF. Full variable domain (missing parts from reference TRBV7-2 and TRBJ1-2): GAGVSQSPSNKVTEKGKDVELRCDPISGHTALYWYRQSLGQGLEFLIYFQGNSAPDKSGLPSDRFSAERTGGSVSTLTIQRTQQEDSAVYLCASSFSGTPYGYTFGSGTRLTVV.

The chain uses TRBV15 and TRBJ1-4, with D tentatively TRBD1 (5 bases). With 3 bases removed from V and 4 bases from J, the gap between germline ends came to 9 bases. CDR3 length: 14 residues. Germline lookup yields CDR1 LNHNV and CDR2 YYDKDF (reference sequence). CDR3 amino acids: CATSRAGVNEKLFF. In DNA, the CDR3 is TGTGCCACCAGCAGGGCGGGGGTTAATGAAAAACTGTTTTTT. Full variable domain (remainder filled in from reference TRBV15 and TRBJ1-4): DAMVIQNPRYQVTQFGKPVTLSCSQTLNHNVMYWYQQKSSQAPKLLFHYYDKDFNNEADTPDNFQSRRPNTSFCFLDIRSPGLGDTAMYLCATSRAGVNEKLFFGSGTQLSVL.

This clone has a handful of counts. This chain connects TRBV6-6 to TRBJ2-7, with TRBD2 matching 7 bases. Germline CDR1 and CDR2: MNHNY and SVGAGI (reference sequence). CDR3 length: 15 residues. V shed 4 bases and J 6 bases; nucleotides not matched to a gene: 12. CDR3 region: CASSSRARERGEQYF. The CDR3 coding sequence is TGTGCCAGCAGTTCCCGGGCGCGGGAGCGGGGCGAGCAGTACTTC.